The 17 T cell receptor beta chains in this list originate from one sample, sequenced in a study of early stage breast cancer tumors. This table comes from immunoSEQ multiplex PCR, and its TCRdb copy is limited to in-frame clones, with some not included. The table shows 40,000 to 60,000 clones, with about 80% occurring only once. The specimen sequenced was blood. The receptors originated from a person aged 45-60 years with breast cancer.

The CDR3: CASSLTPLTGTNYGYTF. CDR3 nucleotides: TGTGCCAGCAGTTTAACACCCCTGACAGGAACTAACTATGGCTACACCTTC. V is TRBV27 and J is TRBJ1-2; possibly TRBD1 for D (6 bases). The V end lost 2 bases, the J end lost 0 bases, and 16 bases lay between the germline ends. This CDR3 comprises 17 residues. Germline assignment: CDR1 MNHEY and CDR2 SMNVEV (reference sequence).

The rearrangement links TRBV5-1 to TRBJ2-7, with 7 bases that match TRBD1. The CDR3 is made up of 15 amino acids. Germline values: CDR1 SGHRS, CDR2 YFSETQ. The trim removed 3 bases at V and 6 bases at J, leaving 12 bases unmatched. For the CDR3, the DNA is TGCGCCAGCAGCTACTCCGGGACAGCCTCACCCGAGCAGTACTTC. Amino acids: CASSYSGTASPEQYF.

The chain has TRBV6-1 and TRBJ1-2; tentative D call: TRBD1 (5 bases). This CDR3 spans 11 amino acids. V lost 1 base and J lost 14, with 11 bases in between. CDR1 is MNHNS, CDR2 SASEGT, per germline. CDR3 DNA sequence: TGTGCCAGCAGTGAAGAGTTGGGACCGACCTTC. As protein: CASSEELGPTF.

The chain links TRBV5-1 to TRBJ2-1, with TRBD2 matching over 9 bases. J lost 7 bases, V lost 0 bases, and 11 bases had no gene match. CDR1 and CDR2 (germline): SGHRS, YFSETQ. The CDR3 loop spans 17 amino acids. CDR3 nucleotide sequence: TGCGCCAGCAGCTTGGAGACTAGCGGTCTTTTGTTGAATGAGCAGTTCTTC. The encoded protein is CASSLETSGLLLNEQFF. The full variable domain, completed using reference TRBV5-1 and TRBJ2-1, is KAGVTQTPRYLIKTRGQQVTLSCSPISGHRSVSWYQQTPGQGLQFLFEYFSETQRNKGNFPGRFSGRQFSNSRSEMNVSTLELGDSALYLCASSLETSGLLLNEQFFGPGTRLTVL.

This clone was detected only once. The chain uses TRBV6-8 and TRBJ1-6; perhaps TRBD1 as D (5 bases). V was pared by 7 bases and J by 5 bases, with 15 bases between. This CDR3 region has 15 residues. CDR1 and CDR2 from the germline V gene are MNHGY and SAAAGT. CDR3 in DNA: TGTGCCAGCATTGTCCCCGGGGCTGATAATTCACCCCTCCACTTT. Translating it yields CASIVPGADNSPLHF.

The chain recombines TRBV4-2 with TRBJ2-5, with 7 bases fitting TRBD1. CDR1 and CDR2 (germline): LGHNA, YNFKEQ. J lost 2 bases, V lost 4 bases, and 7 bases had no gene match. The CDR3 loop spans 15 amino acids. CDR3 nucleotide sequence: TGTGCCAGCAGCCGCCTGACAGGGCGGCAAGAGACCCAGTACTTC. This gives the protein CASSRLTGRQETQYF.

This clone was observed a single time. The rearrangement joins TRBV7-2 to TRBJ2-7, with 9 bases fitting TRBD2. The CDR3 spans 15 residues. Germline V gene lookup returns CDR1 SGHTA and CDR2 FQGNSA. The V segment lost 5 bases and the J segment 10 bases; nucleotides outside the gene matches: 15. In DNA, the CDR3 is TGTGCCAGCAGCGGAGGGGGTTGGCGGGAGGGTGTTCAGTACTTC. This encodes CASSGGGWREGVQYF.

The rearrangement links TRBV5-1 to TRBJ2-2; 10 bases map to TRBD2. Germline values: CDR1 SGHRS, CDR2 YFSETQ. J lost 4 bases, V lost 0 bases, and 3 bases had no gene match. The CDR3 runs to 16 residues. The DNA of the CDR3 is TGCGCCAGCAGCTTGGCGATAGCGGGGGGCACCGGGGAGCTGTTTTTT. Its protein is CASSLAIAGGTGELFF.

The gene calls are TRBV30 and TRBJ2-5, with D hard to call. Trimming removed 0 bases at V and 2 bases at J, with 10 bases between. The germline gives CDR1 GTSNPN, CDR2 SVGIG (reference sequence). This CDR3 has 14 amino acids. The CDR3 sequence is CAWSVRNRQETQYF. CDR3 in DNA: TGTGCCTGGAGTGTACGGAACAGACAAGAGACCCAGTACTTC.

The CDR3 coding sequence is TGTGCCAGCAACCCCAGGGGGCAATCCGGGGAGCTGTTTTTT. This codes for CASNPRGQSGELFF. This chain links TRBV19 with TRBJ2-2; 8 nucleotides line up with TRBD1. Germline-derived CDR1 and CDR2 are LNHDA and SQIVND (reference sequence). The CDR3 loop spans 14 amino acids. V was pared by 9 bases and J by 6 bases, with 9 bases of the junction left unmatched.

This chain joins TRBV2 and TRBJ2-1, with no clear D. This CDR3 has 18 residues. Germline V CDR1 and CDR2: SNHLY, FYNNEI. Trimming pared 8 bases from V and 0 bases from J, leaving 23 bases between. CDR3: CASRGRPGFPSSYNEQFF. The CDR3 region has the DNA TGTGCCAGCCGAGGACGCCCCGGGTTTCCGAGCTCCTACAATGAGCAGTTCTTC. The whole variable domain, filled in from reference TRBV2 and TRBJ2-1, reads EPEVTQTPSHQVTQMGQEVILRCVPISNHLYFYWYRQILGQKVEFLVSFYNNEISEKSEIFDDQFSVERPDGSNFTLKIRSTKLEDSAMYFCASRGRPGFPSSYNEQFFGPGTRLTVL.

The chain uses TRBV2 and TRBJ1-6, with D maybe TRBD1 (5 bases). Looked up from germline, CDR1 is SNHLY and CDR2 is FYNNEI. The V end lost 2 bases, the J end lost 4 bases, and 9 bases lay between the germline ends. This CDR3 comprises 15 residues. The CDR3 protein is CASSELGRYNSPLHF. The CDR3 DNA sequence: TGTGCCAGCAGTGAACTGGGGCGGTATAATTCACCCCTCCACTTT.

V is TRBV7-2 and J is TRBJ2-1; D is possibly TRBD1 or TRBD2 (5 bases each). Germline values: CDR1 SGHTA, CDR2 FQGNSA. V was cut by 4 bases and J by 5 bases, with 15 bases left in between. CDR3 size: 15 residues. CDR3 DNA sequence: TGTGCCAGCAGCTCGTCCGGGACGACCCACAATGAGCAGTTCTTC. Translation: CASSSSGTTHNEQFF.

CDR3 DNA sequence: TGTGCCAGTAGTTACAGGGGGAACACCGGGGAGCTGTTTTTT. This translates into CASSYRGNTGELFF. The chain carries TRBV19 and TRBJ2-2, with 7 bases aligning to TRBD1. Germline lookup yields CDR1 LNHDA and CDR2 SQIVND (reference sequence). Trimming removed 5 bases from V and 1 base from J; junction bases left unmatched: 1. The CDR3 is made up of 14 amino acids.

The CDR3 DNA is TGTGCCAGCACTCCCGAAGCTTTCTTT. Amino acids: CASTPEAFF. The chain joins TRBV6-9 to TRBJ1-1; D is unclear. Trimming left V 7 bases short and J 8 bases short, with 5 bases between. The CDR3 length is 9 residues. In germline, CDR1 is MNHGY, CDR2 SVAAGI.

The chain employs TRBV7-2 and TRBJ1-4; weak D call: TRBD1 (6 bases). The germline V gene has CDR1 SGHTA and CDR2 FQGNSA. V was clipped by 5 bases and J by 7 bases, with 14 bases between them. CDR3 length equals 14 residues. The CDR3 region has the DNA TGTGCCAGCAGCGGGGGGCTATCAACTGAAAAACTGTTTTTT. Protein sequence: CASSGGLSTEKLFF.

The CDR3 nucleotides are TGTGCCAGCTCACCACCGGTGGGACAGGACCTACTCTACGAGCAGTACTTC. Protein sequence: CASSPPVGQDLLYEQYF. The chain combines TRBV18 with TRBJ2-7; 8 positions agree with TRBD1. Germline V gene data show CDR1 as KGHSH and CDR2 as LQKENI. J gave up 3 bases and V 0 bases, and 10 bases lay outside the gene matches. The CDR3 extends over 17 amino acids.